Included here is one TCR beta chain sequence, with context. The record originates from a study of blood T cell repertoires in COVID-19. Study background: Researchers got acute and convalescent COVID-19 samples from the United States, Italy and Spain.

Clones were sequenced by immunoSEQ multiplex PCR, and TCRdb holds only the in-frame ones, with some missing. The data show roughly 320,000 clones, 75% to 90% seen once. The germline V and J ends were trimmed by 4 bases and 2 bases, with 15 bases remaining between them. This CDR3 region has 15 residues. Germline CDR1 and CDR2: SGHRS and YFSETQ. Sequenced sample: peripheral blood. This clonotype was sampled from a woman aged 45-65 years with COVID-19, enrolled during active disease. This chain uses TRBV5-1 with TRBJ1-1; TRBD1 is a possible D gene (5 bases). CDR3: CASSAGPRPNTEAFF. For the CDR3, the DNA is TGCGCCAGCAGCGCGGGACCAAGACCAAACACTGAAGCTTTCTTT. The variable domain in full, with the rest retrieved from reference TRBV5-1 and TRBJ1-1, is KAGVTQTPRYLIKTRGQQVTLSCSPISGHRSVSWYQQTPGQGLQFLFEYFSETQRNKGNFPGRFSGRQFSNSRSEMNVSTLELGDSALYLCASSAGPRPNTEAFFGQGTRLTVV.